The rows below give T cell receptor beta chains drawn from one sample of a study of T-cell memory formation after mild COVID-19. TCRdb re-called the 5' RACE reads with MiXCR, one entry per CDR3 protein. The data hold under 250,000 distinct CDR3 sequences, with around 10% observed a single time. Sample: PBMCs or a T cell subset sorted from them (not recorded which). These receptors all stem from a man between 18 and 35 years old who had mild COVID-19 (a few samples of this study predate the infection). Cell type and time point are not known. The CDR3 runs from the conserved cysteine through the conserved F or W. A D gene is named only where the DNA matches it firmly. Size tells how often a clone was seen (once, few, many) or the class of an expanded clone, and some rows leave it out.

d_call: TRBD2
v_call: TRBV4-2
j_call: TRBJ2-7
clone_size: NA
cdr3_nt: TGTGCCAGCAGCCCGACTAGCGGGGGGGTAACCTACGAGCAGTACTTC
cdr3_aa: CASSPTSGGVTYEQYF

d_call: NA
v_call: TRBV6-6
j_call: TRBJ1-4
clone_size: few
cdr3_nt: TGTGCCAGCAGTTCGTCCGGGAGTTTGGTCGAAAAACTGTTTTTT
cdr3_aa: CASSSSGSLVEKLFF

d_call: TRBD2
v_call: TRBV3-1
j_call: TRBJ2-3
clone_size: few
cdr3_nt: TGTGCCAGCAGCCAAGAAAGCGGGGGGGTTTTTCATACGCAGTATTTT
cdr3_aa: CASSQESGGVFHTQYF

d_call: NA
v_call: TRBV2
j_call: TRBJ1-1
clone_size: NA
cdr3_nt: TGTGCCAGCAGCGCAGGTCCGGGCACTGAAGCTTTCTTT
cdr3_aa: CASSAGPGTEAFF

d_call: TRBD1
v_call: TRBV3-1
j_call: TRBJ1-1
clone_size: few
cdr3_nt: TGTGCCAGCACCTTATCGGACAGGGTGGGGAACACTGAAGCTTTCTTT
cdr3_aa: CASTLSDRVGNTEAFF

d_call: NA
v_call: TRBV7-8
j_call: TRBJ1-1
clone_size: many
cdr3_nt: TGTGCCAGCAGCTCCCTACAGGGTCCGAACACTGAAGCTTTCTTT
cdr3_aa: CASSSLQGPNTEAFF

d_call: NA
v_call: TRBV6-5
j_call: TRBJ2-7
clone_size: NA
cdr3_nt: TGTGCCAGCAGTTACCGTCCGGGGCGGAACTCCTACGAGCAGTACTTC
cdr3_aa: CASSYRPGRNSYEQYF

d_call: TRBD1
v_call: TRBV20-1
j_call: TRBJ2-3
clone_size: many
cdr3_nt: TGCAGTGCTGATCCCCTACAGGGGGCTAACTACGCAGATACGCAGTATTTT
cdr3_aa: CSADPLQGANYADTQYF

d_call: TRBD1
v_call: TRBV12-3/TRBV12-4
j_call: TRBJ2-5
clone_size: few
cdr3_nt: TGTGCCAGCAGCCAAGAACAGGGGACCCAAGAGACCCAGTACTTC
cdr3_aa: CASSQEQGTQETQYF

d_call: NA
v_call: TRBV7-2
j_call: TRBJ2-3
clone_size: NA
cdr3_nt: TGTGCCAGCAGCTCAACGTTTCCGTCTAGTAGTCCAGATACGCAGTATTTT
cdr3_aa: CASSSTFPSSSPDTQYF

d_call: NA
v_call: TRBV5-1
j_call: TRBJ1-4
clone_size: NA
cdr3_nt: TGCGCCAGCAGCTTGTGGGGGGCAACTAATGAAAAACTGTTTTTT
cdr3_aa: CASSLWGATNEKLFF

d_call: NA
v_call: TRBV5-1
j_call: TRBJ2-4
clone_size: many
cdr3_nt: TGCGCCAGCAGCCTGAGGGGGGACACGGGGGCGGCCAAAAACATTCAGTACTTC
cdr3_aa: CASSLRGDTGAAKNIQYF

d_call: TRBD1
v_call: TRBV6-5
j_call: TRBJ1-2
clone_size: few
cdr3_nt: TGTGCCAGCAGTTACTCTACCCCCGGCAGGGGGCCAGGAGGCTACACCTTC
cdr3_aa: CASSYSTPGRGPGGYTF

d_call: TRBD1
v_call: TRBV6-2/TRBV6-3
j_call: TRBJ2-2
clone_size: few
cdr3_nt: TGTGCCAGCAGTCTGGACAGGAAAAACACCGGGGAGCTGTTTTTT
cdr3_aa: CASSLDRKNTGELFF